These 32 T cell receptor beta chains share one sample of origin, sequenced in a study of T-cell reconstitution after alpha-beta-depleted transplantation in children. Using unique molecular identifiers, the investigators prepared the TCRbeta library. Each CDR3 protein gets one entry after TCRdb re-called the PCR reads with MiXCR. The sample lists about 610,000 distinct CDR3 sequences, approximately 10% occurring once. This specimen consisted of PBMCs from the stem cell graft donor, obtained from the stem cell graft. These TCRs come from a human donor who donated a stem cell graft to a child with acute myeloid leukemia.

This clonotype was counted between two and nine times. The chain uses TRBV12-3 or TRBV12-4 and TRBJ2-3; 11 bases line up with TRBD2. J was trimmed by 0 bases and V by 1 base; bases with no gene match: 12. The length of the CDR3 is 20 residues. CDR3 protein: CASSLVRLAGLTSSTDTQYF. CDR3 in DNA: TGTGCCAGCAGTTTAGTCCGACTAGCGGGACTAACTTCTAGCACAGATACGCAGTATTTT.

Only a few counts were recorded for this clonotype. One end of the junction is discordant with germline, which a read error may explain. This chain joins TRBV20-1 and TRBJ1-1; D might be TRBD1 (5 bases). The CDR3 contains 15 residues. Germline CDR1 is DFQATT and CDR2 is SNEGSKA (reference sequence). The CDR3 spells CSARGDSLLGTEAFF. CDR3 sequence (DNA): TGCAGTGCCAGAGGTGACAGTCTGTTGGGCACTGAAGCTTTCTTT.

In its sample, this clonotype was seen many times. The V gene is TRBV29-1, the J gene TRBJ2-1, with 9 positions matching TRBD2. Germline CDR1 SQVTM, CDR2 ANQGSEA. V shed 8 bases, J shed 12 bases, and the junction held 17 bases outside the gene matches. This CDR3 has 14 residues. The CDR3 DNA reads as TGCAGCCCGGGGGGTAGCGGGAGTCTGGTCGGGCAGTTCTTC. It codes for CSPGGSGSLVGQFF.

V usage is TRBV30 and J usage is TRBJ2-1; D is tentatively TRBD1 or TRBD2 (5 bases each). This CDR3 spans 11 amino acids. Germline V gene sequence: CDR1 GTSNPN, CDR2 SVGIG (reference sequence). With 1 base removed from V and 7 bases from J, the gap between germline ends came to 5 bases. The CDR3, as DNA: TGTGCCTGGAGTGGGGGGAATGAGCAGTTCTTC. Its protein product is CAWSGGNEQFF.

This clonotype showed up just a few times. The chain joins TRBV11-2 to TRBJ2-3, with 10 positions matching TRBD2. The V gene end was trimmed by 7 bases and the J gene end by 3 bases; junction bases not matched to a gene: 25. Germline V CDR1 and CDR2: SGHAT, FQNNGV. This CDR3 spans 21 amino acids. The CDR3 sequence: CASTFGSRTIVAGGPTDTQYF. Here the CDR3 DNA reads TGTGCCAGCACCTTTGGGTCTCGGACGATAGTAGCGGGAGGCCCAACAGATACGCAGTATTTT.

The J gene is TRBJ1-1, the V gene TRBV7-2; D remains ambiguous. The germline V and J ends were trimmed by 6 bases and 3 bases, with 14 bases remaining between them. The germline V gene has CDR1 SGHTA and CDR2 FQGNSA. This CDR3 is 14 amino acids long. The CDR3 sequence: CASSLIEQYTEAFF. The DNA for the CDR3 is TGTGCCAGCAGTTTAATAGAGCAGTACACTGAAGCTTTCTTT.

This clonotype was found a few times. The V and J genes are TRBV20-1 and TRBJ2-1; TRBD1 matches 11 bases. The CDR3 sequence is 13 residues long. Germline assignment: CDR1 DFQATT and CDR2 SNEGSKA (reference sequence). After removal of 8 bases from V and 7 bases from J, the junction contained 7 bases not matched to a gene. This CDR3 is CSRGQGAGNEQFF. The CDR3 bases are TGCAGTCGCGGACAGGGGGCAGGTAATGAGCAGTTCTTC.

The DNA of the CDR3 is TGTGCCAGCAGCGCCTACAGGGGGGAAAAACTGTTTTTT. Protein: CASSAYRGEKLFF. The V gene is TRBV7-2, the J gene TRBJ1-4, with 8 nucleotides matching TRBD1. Trimming took 5 bases from V and 8 from J; bases not matched to a gene: 4. The CDR3 extends over 13 amino acids. CDR1 SGHTA and CDR2 FQGNSA come from the germline V gene.

Worth noting for this clonotype: A much more abundant neighbour one base away suggests this may be a read error. V is TRBV24-1 and J is TRBJ2-1, with a tentative D call TRBD1 (6 bases). The CDR3 consists of 14 residues. Germline CDR1 KGHDR, CDR2 SFDVKD. Between the trimmed V and J ends, which lost 4 bases and 8 bases, there was a span of 14 bases. The CDR3 coding sequence is TGTGCCACCAGTGACCCCCAGGGGAACTATGAGCAGTTCTTC. It encodes CATSDPQGNYEQFF.

The table lists this clonotype with many counts. This chain uses TRBV15 with TRBJ1-1; D is undetermined. The CDR3 is made up of 16 amino acids. V was trimmed by 1 base and J by 2 bases, leaving 14 bases between them. The germline gives CDR1 LNHNV, CDR2 YYDKDF (reference sequence). DNA of the CDR3: TGTGCCACCAGCAGAGGGGAGGCACTGATTAACACTGAAGCTTTCTTT. The encoded protein is CATSRGEALINTEAFF.

This clonotype was found many times. This chain joins TRBV7-2 and TRBJ2-1; TRBD2 matches 10 bases. This CDR3 has 15 residues. J lost 5 bases, V lost 3 bases, and 4 bases had no gene match. Germline CDR1 reads SGHTA; CDR2 reads FQGNSA. The CDR3 bases are TGTGCCAGCAGCTTCACTAGCGGGAAAAACAATGAGCAGTTCTTC. Residues: CASSFTSGKNNEQFF.

The chain has TRBV5-5 and TRBJ2-1; D gene ambiguous. This CDR3 has 14 amino acids. Germline V gene sequence: CDR1 SGHKS, CDR2 YYEKEE (reference sequence). V was pared by 2 bases and J by 9 bases, with 15 bases between. The DNA of the CDR3 is TGTGCCAGCAGCTTAAACTTATTCACCTTTGAGCAGTTCTTC. This codes for CASSLNLFTFEQFF.

This clonotype occurred a few times. The V and J genes are TRBV5-8 and TRBJ2-7, with D possibly matching TRBD2 (6 bases). Trimming stripped 5 bases from V and 4 bases from J, with 19 bases between. CDR1 is SGHTS and CDR2 is YDEGEE in the germline V gene. The CDR3 is 15 amino acids. DNA for the CDR3: TGTGCCAGCAGACCCGGGACGTGGGGACTTTACGAGCAGTACTTC. It specifies CASRPGTWGLYEQYF. Variable domain in full (rest from reference TRBV5-8 and TRBJ2-7): EAGVTQSPTHLIKTRGQQATLRCSPISGHTSVYWYQQALGLGLQFLLWYDEGEERNRGNFPPRFSGRQFPNYSSELNVNALELEDSALYLCASRPGTWGLYEQYFGPGTRLTVT.

Turning to this clonotype: The junction differs from germline at one of its ends, possibly a read error. J is TRBJ2-7 and V is TRBV20-1, with a tentative D call TRBD2 (6 bases). Germline-derived CDR1 and CDR2 are DFQATT and SNEGSKA (reference sequence). The CDR3 has 17 amino acids. The CDR3: CCARRSRGLLSSYEQYF. The CDR3 DNA reads as TGCTGTGCTAGACGTTCTCGGGGACTTCTCTCCTCCTACGAGCAGTACTTC.

This clonotype came up many times. The genes are TRBV5-1 and TRBJ2-1; TRBD1 aligns across 11 bases. CDR1 and CDR2 from the germline V gene are SGHRS and YFSETQ. The CDR3 loop spans 15 amino acids. V shed 7 bases, J shed 8 bases, and the junction held 11 bases outside the gene matches. DNA of the CDR3: TGCGCCAGCGGCCATACCGGGACAGGGGGGGATGAGCAGTTCTTC. This gives the protein CASGHTGTGGDEQFF.

This clonotype occurred many times. The chain links TRBV30 to TRBJ1-5; D remains unclear. The ends were cut back, 5 bases at V and 6 bases at J, with 8 bases in the middle. Germline CDR1 and CDR2: GTSNPN and SVGIG (reference sequence). This CDR3 contains 11 residues. The CDR3 is CAWSKGQPQHF. CDR3 in DNA: TGTGCCTGGTCAAAAGGTCAGCCCCAGCATTTT.

This clonotype was detected many times. The gene calls are TRBV4-2 and TRBJ2-1; TRBD2 agrees at 8 bases. Trimming took 0 bases from V and 15 from J; bases not matched to a gene: 16. CDR3 length: 16 amino acids. Germline values: CDR1 LGHNA, CDR2 YNFKEQ. The chain's CDR3 is CASSQDHSGSPLRPFF. Written as DNA, the CDR3 is TGTGCCAGCAGCCAAGATCACAGCGGGAGCCCCCTTAGGCCGTTCTTC.

This clonotype was observed many times. This chain links TRBV29-1 with TRBJ1-1; tentative D call: TRBD1 (6 bases). The CDR3 sequence is 15 residues long. The germline V and J ends were trimmed by 5 bases and 3 bases, with 19 bases remaining between them. Germline V gives CDR1 SQVTM, CDR2 ANQGSEA. For the CDR3, the DNA is TGCAGCGTTCAAAGGACGGGGGCGCGGGACACTGAAGCTTTCTTT. Amino acid sequence: CSVQRTGARDTEAFF. The complete variable domain, with remaining parts taken from reference TRBV29-1 and TRBJ1-1, reads SAVISQKPSRDICQRGTSLTIQCQVDSQVTMMFWYRQQPGQSLTLIATANQGSEATYESGFVIDKFPISRPNLTFSTLTVSNMSPEDSSIYLCSVQRTGARDTEAFFGQGTRLTVV.

Ten or more counts support this clonotype. The chain's CDR3 is CASSLVQGFFYEQYF. The CDR3 DNA follows: TGCGCCAGCAGCTTGGTTCAGGGGTTCTTCTACGAGCAGTACTTC. This chain joins TRBV5-1 and TRBJ2-7, with D possibly matching TRBD1 (6 bases). This CDR3 contains 15 residues. V shed 0 bases and J shed 3 bases, with 13 bases lying between them. Germline loops: CDR1 SGHRS, CDR2 YFSETQ.

This clonotype was seen a handful of times. The chain links TRBV27 to TRBJ2-7, with unresolved D. The CDR3 spans 12 residues. Trimming took off 8 bases at V and 2 bases at J, with 10 bases between the two ends. Germline loops: CDR1 MNHEY, CDR2 SMNVEV (reference sequence). CDR3 DNA: TGTGCCAGCGCCTACCCAGCCTACGAGCAGTACTTC. It specifies CASAYPAYEQYF.

CDR3 coding DNA: TGTGCCAGCAGTATACAGGGAACTGAAGCTTTCTTT. This gives the protein CASSIQGTEAFF. The chain uses TRBV12-3 or TRBV12-4 and TRBJ1-1; tentatively, D is TRBD1 (6 bases). This CDR3 contains 12 residues. V lost 5 bases, J lost 5 bases, and 9 bases lay in between.

The V and J genes are TRBV29-1 and TRBJ2-7, with 7 bases lining up with TRBD1. Trimming cost V 5 bases and J 1 base; bases outside gene matches: 5. Germline loops: CDR1 SQVTM, CDR2 ANQGSEA. This CDR3 is 13 amino acids long. The CDR3 protein is CSVLGTESYEQYF. CDR3 DNA sequence: TGCAGCGTTTTGGGGACAGAATCCTACGAGCAGTACTTC.

This clonotype was seen at least ten times. The chain carries TRBV28 and TRBJ1-1; possible D gene TRBD1, 5 bases. The V end lost 10 bases, the J end lost 0 bases, and 15 bases lay between the germline ends. Germline loops: CDR1 MDHEN, CDR2 SYDVKM. The CDR3 consists of 14 residues. The CDR3 region is CATGDGALNTEAFF. CDR3 DNA sequence: TGTGCCACCGGGGACGGGGCCTTGAACACTGAAGCTTTCTTT.

This clonotype has just a few counts. This chain uses TRBV9 with TRBJ2-7; TRBD1 aligns across 12 bases. Germline CDR1 is SGDLS and CDR2 is YYNGEE. The CDR3 length is 15 residues. V shed 0 bases and J 6 bases; nucleotides not matched to a gene: 4. CDR3 protein: CASSVGGQGASEQYF. DNA for the CDR3: TGTGCCAGCAGCGTAGGGGGACAGGGGGCGTCCGAGCAGTACTTC.

The chain has TRBV5-1 and TRBJ2-1; TRBD2 matches at 7 bases. The CDR3 spans 15 residues. Per germline, CDR1 SGHRS and CDR2 YFSETQ. Losses at the gene ends were 4 bases for V and 2 bases for J; bases not matched to a gene: 6. The CDR3 loop is CASSPVLAAYNEQFF. As DNA, the CDR3 is TGCGCCAGCAGCCCCGTTCTAGCGGCCTACAATGAGCAGTTCTTC. The full variable domain, its missing parts supplied by reference TRBV5-1 and TRBJ2-1, is KAGVTQTPRYLIKTRGQQVTLSCSPISGHRSVSWYQQTPGQGLQFLFEYFSETQRNKGNFPGRFSGRQFSNSRSEMNVSTLELGDSALYLCASSPVLAAYNEQFFGPGTRLTVL.

This clonotype has more than one count but fewer than ten. The chain combines TRBV20-1 with TRBJ2-4; tentatively, D is TRBD2 (6 bases). Germline V CDR1 and CDR2: DFQATT, SNEGSKA (reference sequence). Trimming took 0 bases from V and 6 from J, leaving 12 bases between them. The CDR3 has 14 amino acids. This CDR3 reads CSAREGQGGNIQYF. The CDR3 DNA reads TGCAGTGCTAGAGAGGGGCAGGGAGGAAACATTCAGTACTTC.

CDR3 DNA sequence: TGTGCCAGCAGCCCCCGGGCCGGATCCGGGGGCACAGATACGCAGTATTTT. It translates to CASSPRAGSGGTDTQYF. This rearrangement joins TRBV7-9 to TRBJ2-3; possible D gene TRBD2, 5 bases. Trimming removed 5 bases at V and 1 base at J, with 19 bases between. Germline-derived CDR1 and CDR2 are SEHNR and FQNEAQ (reference sequence). The CDR3 length is 17 residues.

This clonotype was picked up many times. This chain uses TRBV20-1 with TRBJ2-1; D gene unclear. The V gene lost 3 bases and the J gene lost 0 bases, with 6 bases spanning the gap. In germline, CDR1 is DFQATT, CDR2 SNEGSKA (reference sequence). This CDR3 is 13 amino acids long. The DNA of the CDR3 is TGCAGTGCTAGCGTCCACTCCTACAATGAGCAGTTCTTC. Translation: CSASVHSYNEQFF.

This clonotype was recorded at least ten times. The genes are TRBV5-1 and TRBJ2-7, with TRBD1 as a possible D gene (5 bases). Trimming removed 4 bases at V and 7 bases at J, with 12 bases between. Germline values: CDR1 SGHRS, CDR2 YFSETQ. The CDR3 runs to 12 residues. DNA of the CDR3: TGCGCCAGCAGCCCGGCAGGGTGGGAGCAGTACTTC. Protein: CASSPAGWEQYF.

This clonotype showed up just a few times. The chain has TRBV14 and TRBJ1-2; tentatively, D is TRBD1 (6 bases). CDR1 is SGHDN, CDR2 FVKESK, per germline. V was cut by 0 bases and J by 5 bases, with 25 bases left in between. This CDR3 region has 19 residues. The CDR3, as DNA: TGTGCCAGCAGCCAAGAACGCCGGGCTTATGGGACACTACTTTATGGCTACACCTTC. Protein: CASSQERRAYGTLLYGYTF.

The V call is TRBV28, the J call TRBJ1-3; TRBD1 matches 7 bases. Trimming removed 7 bases from V and 0 bases from J; junction bases left unmatched: 15. CDR3 length equals 18 residues. CDR1 and CDR2 from the germline V gene are MDHEN and SYDVKM. This CDR3 reads CASKRDSLRPSSGNTIYF. CDR3 bases: TGTGCCAGCAAAAGGGACAGTTTACGGCCGAGCTCTGGAAACACCATATATTTT.

This clonotype was observed a few times. V gene TRBV12-3 or TRBV12-4 combines with J gene TRBJ2-7, with TRBD2 as a possible D gene (6 bases). The CDR3 is 15 amino acids. V was pared by 5 bases and J by 3 bases, with 17 bases between. The DNA for the CDR3 is TGTGCCAGCAGTGCCGGGACTTCAACGGGCTACGAGCAGTACTTC. As protein: CASSAGTSTGYEQYF.